This T cell receptor (beta chain) was recovered during a study of blood T cell repertoires in COVID-19. Here immunoSEQ multiplex PCR was the method, and the copy in TCRdb shows in-frame clones only, minus some. The profile covers almost 350,000 clones, with approximately 91% appearing a single time and over 0.9% taken by the ten largest. Sequencing was performed on PBMCs or T cells enriched from blood (not recorded which). The clonotype comes from a woman under 40 who had been exposed to COVID-19.

CDR3 sequence (DNA): TGTGCCAGCAGTCCACCACATCGTCCCAAAGTTAACGAGCAGTACTTC. Its translation is CASSPPHRPKVNEQYF. The genes are TRBV27 and TRBJ2-7; the D is unclear. The ends were cut back, 5 bases at V and 5 bases at J, with 22 bases in the middle. Germline CDR1 reads MNHEY; CDR2 reads SMNVEV (reference sequence). The length of the CDR3 is 16 residues.